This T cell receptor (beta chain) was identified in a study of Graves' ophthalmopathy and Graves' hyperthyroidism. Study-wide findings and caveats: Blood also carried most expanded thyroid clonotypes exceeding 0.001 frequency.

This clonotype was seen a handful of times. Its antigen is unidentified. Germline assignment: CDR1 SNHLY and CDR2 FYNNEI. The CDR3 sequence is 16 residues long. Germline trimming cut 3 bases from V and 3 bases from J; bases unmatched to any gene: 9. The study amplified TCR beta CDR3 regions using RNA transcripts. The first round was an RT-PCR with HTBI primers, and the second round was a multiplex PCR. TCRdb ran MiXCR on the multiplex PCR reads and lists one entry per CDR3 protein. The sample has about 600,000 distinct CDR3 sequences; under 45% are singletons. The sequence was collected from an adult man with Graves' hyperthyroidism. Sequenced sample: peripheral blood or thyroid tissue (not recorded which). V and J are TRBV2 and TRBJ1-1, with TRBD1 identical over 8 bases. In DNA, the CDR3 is TGTGCCAGCAGTGAGGACAGGGTCGTAGTGGACACTGAAGCTTTCTTT. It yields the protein CASSEDRVVVDTEAFF.